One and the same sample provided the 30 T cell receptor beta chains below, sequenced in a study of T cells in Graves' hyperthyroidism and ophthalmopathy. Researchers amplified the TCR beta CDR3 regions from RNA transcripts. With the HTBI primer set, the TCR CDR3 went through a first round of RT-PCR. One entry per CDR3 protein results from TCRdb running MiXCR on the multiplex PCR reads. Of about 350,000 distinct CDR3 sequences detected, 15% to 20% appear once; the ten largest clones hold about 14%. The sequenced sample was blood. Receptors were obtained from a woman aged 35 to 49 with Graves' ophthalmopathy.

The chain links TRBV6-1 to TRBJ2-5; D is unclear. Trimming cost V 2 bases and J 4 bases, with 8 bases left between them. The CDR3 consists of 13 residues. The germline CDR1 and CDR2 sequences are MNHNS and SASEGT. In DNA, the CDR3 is TGTGCCAGCAGTGAATTACGGGCAGAGACCCAGTACTTC. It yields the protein CASSELRAETQYF.

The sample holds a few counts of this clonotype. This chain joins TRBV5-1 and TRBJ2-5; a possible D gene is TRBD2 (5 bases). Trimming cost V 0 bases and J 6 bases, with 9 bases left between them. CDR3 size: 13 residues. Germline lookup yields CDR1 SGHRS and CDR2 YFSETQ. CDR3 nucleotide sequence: TGCGCCAGCAGCTTGGCCGGGGTAAAGACCCAGTACTTC. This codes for CASSLAGVKTQYF.

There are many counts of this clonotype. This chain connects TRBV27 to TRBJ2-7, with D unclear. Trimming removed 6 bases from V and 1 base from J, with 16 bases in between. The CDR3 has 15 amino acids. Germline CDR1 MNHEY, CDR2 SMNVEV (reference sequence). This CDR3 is CASRSPATESYEQYF. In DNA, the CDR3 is TGTGCCAGCAGATCCCCAGCGACCGAATCCTACGAGCAGTACTTC.

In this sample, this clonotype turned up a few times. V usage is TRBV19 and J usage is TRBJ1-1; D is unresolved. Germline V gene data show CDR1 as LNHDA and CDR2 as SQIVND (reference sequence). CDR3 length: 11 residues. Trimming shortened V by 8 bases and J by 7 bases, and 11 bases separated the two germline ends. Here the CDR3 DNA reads TGTGCCAGTCGCTCCGCAGGTGAAGCTTTCTTT. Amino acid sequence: CASRSAGEAFF.

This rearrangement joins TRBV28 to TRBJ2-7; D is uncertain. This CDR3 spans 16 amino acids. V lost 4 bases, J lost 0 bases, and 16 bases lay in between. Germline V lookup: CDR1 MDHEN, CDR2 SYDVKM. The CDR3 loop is CASSSSGLVSSYEQYF. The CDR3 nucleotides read TGTGCCAGCAGTTCGTCGGGCCTAGTGAGCTCCTACGAGCAGTACTTC. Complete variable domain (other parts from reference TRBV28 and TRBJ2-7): DVKVTQSSRYLVKRTGEKVFLECVQDMDHENMFWYRQDPGLGLRLIYFSYDVKMKEKGDIPEGYSVSREKKERFSLILESASTNQTSMYLCASSSSGLVSSYEQYFGPGTRLTVT.

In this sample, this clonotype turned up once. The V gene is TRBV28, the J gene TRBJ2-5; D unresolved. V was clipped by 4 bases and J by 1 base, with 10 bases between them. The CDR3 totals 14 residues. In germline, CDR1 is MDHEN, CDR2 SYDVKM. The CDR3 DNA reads TGTGCCAGCAGTTCCCTAAATTCCCAAGAGACCCAGTACTTC. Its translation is CASSSLNSQETQYF.

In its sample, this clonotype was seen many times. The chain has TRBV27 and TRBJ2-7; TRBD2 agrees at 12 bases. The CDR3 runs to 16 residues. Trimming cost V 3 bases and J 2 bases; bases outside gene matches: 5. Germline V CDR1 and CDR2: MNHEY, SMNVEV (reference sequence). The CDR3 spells CASSLDRTSGAYEQYF. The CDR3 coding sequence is TGTGCCAGCAGTTTGGATCGGACTAGCGGGGCCTACGAGCAGTACTTC.

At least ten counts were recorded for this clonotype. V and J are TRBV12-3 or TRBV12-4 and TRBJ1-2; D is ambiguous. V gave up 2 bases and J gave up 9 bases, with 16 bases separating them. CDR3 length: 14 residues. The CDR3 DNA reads TGTGCCAGCAGTTTACTTTCTCGCTCCAAGAGCTACACCTTC. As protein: CASSLLSRSKSYTF.

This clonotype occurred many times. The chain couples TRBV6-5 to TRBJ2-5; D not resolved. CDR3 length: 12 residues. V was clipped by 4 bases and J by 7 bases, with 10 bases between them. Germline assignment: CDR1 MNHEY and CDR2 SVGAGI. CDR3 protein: CASSSDWGTQYF. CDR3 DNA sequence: TGTGCCAGCAGTTCTGACTGGGGGACCCAGTACTTC.

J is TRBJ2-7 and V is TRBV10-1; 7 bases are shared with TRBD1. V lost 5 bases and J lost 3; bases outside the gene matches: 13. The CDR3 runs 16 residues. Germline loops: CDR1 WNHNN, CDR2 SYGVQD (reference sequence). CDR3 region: CASSSHPGQRFYEQYF. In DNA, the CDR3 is TGCGCCAGCAGTTCACACCCGGGACAGAGATTCTACGAGCAGTACTTC.

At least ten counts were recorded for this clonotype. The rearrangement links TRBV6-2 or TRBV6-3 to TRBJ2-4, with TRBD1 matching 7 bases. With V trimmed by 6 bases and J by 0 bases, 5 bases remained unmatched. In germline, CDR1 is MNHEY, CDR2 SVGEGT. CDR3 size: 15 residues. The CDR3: CASSRGTAAKNIQYF. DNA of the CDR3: TGTGCCAGCAGCAGAGGGACAGCAGCCAAAAACATTCAGTACTTC.

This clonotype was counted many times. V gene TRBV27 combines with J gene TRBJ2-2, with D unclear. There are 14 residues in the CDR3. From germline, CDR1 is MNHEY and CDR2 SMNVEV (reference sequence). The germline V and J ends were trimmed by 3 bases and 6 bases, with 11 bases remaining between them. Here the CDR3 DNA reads TGTGCCAGCAGTTTTGTAGTCGGATCCGGGGAGCTGTTTTTT. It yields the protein CASSFVVGSGELFF.

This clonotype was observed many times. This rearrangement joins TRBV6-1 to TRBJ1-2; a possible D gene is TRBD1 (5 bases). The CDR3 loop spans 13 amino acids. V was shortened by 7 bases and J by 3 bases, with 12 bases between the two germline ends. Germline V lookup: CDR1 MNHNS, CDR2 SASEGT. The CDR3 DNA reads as TGTGCCAGCACTGTGGGACCAGACTATGGCTACACCTTC. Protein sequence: CASTVGPDYGYTF.

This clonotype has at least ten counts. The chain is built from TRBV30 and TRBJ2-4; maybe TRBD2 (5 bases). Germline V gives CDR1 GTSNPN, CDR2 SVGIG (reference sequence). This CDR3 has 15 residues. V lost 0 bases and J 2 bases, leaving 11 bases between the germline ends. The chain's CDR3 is CAWSVLEGTKNIQYF. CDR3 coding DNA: TGTGCCTGGAGTGTACTCGAGGGAACCAAAAACATTCAGTACTTC.

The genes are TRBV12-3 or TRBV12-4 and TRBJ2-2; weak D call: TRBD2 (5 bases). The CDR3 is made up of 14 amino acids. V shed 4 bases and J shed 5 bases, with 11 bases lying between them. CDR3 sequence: CASSSPLATGELFF. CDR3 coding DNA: TGTGCCAGCAGTTCCCCCCTAGCAACCGGGGAGCTGTTTTTT.

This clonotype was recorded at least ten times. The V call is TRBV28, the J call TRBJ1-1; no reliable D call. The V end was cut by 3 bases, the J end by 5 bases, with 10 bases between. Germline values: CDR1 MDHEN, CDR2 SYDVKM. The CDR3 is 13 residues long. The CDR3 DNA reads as TGTGCCAGCAGTTTCCGGGAACAGACTGAAGCTTTCTTT. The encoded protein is CASSFREQTEAFF.

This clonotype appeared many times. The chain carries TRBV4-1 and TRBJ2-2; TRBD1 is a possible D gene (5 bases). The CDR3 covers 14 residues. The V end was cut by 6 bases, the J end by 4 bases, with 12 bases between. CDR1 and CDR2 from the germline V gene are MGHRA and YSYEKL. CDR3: CASRATGITGELFF. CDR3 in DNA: TGCGCCAGCAGAGCTACAGGAATCACCGGGGAGCTGTTTTTT.

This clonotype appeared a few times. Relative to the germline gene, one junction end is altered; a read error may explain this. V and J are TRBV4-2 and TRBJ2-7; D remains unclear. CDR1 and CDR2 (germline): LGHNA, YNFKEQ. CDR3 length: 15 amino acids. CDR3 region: CVSSQRSDGNYEQYF. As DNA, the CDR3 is TGTGTCAGCAGCCAACGTTCGGACGGCAACTACGAGCAGTACTTC.

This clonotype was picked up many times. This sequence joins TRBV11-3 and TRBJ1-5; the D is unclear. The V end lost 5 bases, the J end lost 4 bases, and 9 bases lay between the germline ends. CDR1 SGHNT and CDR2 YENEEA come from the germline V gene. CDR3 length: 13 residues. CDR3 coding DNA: TGTGCCAGCAGCCCCGGACGAAATCAGCCCCAGCATTTT. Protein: CASSPGRNQPQHF. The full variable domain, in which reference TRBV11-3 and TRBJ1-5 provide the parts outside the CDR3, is EAGVVQSPRYKIIEKKQPVAFWCNPISGHNTLYWYLQNLGQGPELLIRYENEEAVDDSQLPKDRFSAERLKGVDSTLKIQPAELGDSAVYLCASSPGRNQPQHFGDGTRLSIL.

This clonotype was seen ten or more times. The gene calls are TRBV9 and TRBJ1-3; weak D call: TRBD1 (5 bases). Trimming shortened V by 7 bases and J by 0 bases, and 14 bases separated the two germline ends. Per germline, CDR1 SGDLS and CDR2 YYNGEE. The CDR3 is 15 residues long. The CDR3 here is CASGTGRYSGNTIYF. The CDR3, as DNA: TGTGCCAGCGGCACGGGACGATACTCTGGAAACACCATATATTTT.

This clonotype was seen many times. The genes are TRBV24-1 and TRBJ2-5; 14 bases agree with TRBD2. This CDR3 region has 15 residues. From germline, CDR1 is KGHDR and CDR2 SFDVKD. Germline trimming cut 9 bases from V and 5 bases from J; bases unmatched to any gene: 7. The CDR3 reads CATGLAGGEVETQYF. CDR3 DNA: TGTGCCACCGGACTAGCGGGAGGAGAAGTGGAGACCCAGTACTTC.

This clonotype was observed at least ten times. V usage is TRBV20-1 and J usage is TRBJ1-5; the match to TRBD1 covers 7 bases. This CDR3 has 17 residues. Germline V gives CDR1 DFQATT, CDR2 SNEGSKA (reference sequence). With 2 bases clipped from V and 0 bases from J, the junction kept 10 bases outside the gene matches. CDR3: CSARPITGDYSNQPQHF. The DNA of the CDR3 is TGCAGTGCTAGACCCATTACAGGGGATTATAGCAATCAGCCCCAGCATTTT.

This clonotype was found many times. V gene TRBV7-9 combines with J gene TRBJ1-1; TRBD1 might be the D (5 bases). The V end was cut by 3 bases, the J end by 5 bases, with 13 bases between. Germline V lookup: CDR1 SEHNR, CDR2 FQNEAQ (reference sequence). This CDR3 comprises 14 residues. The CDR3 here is CASSLGSGVTEAFF. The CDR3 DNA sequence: TGTGCCAGCAGCTTGGGATCGGGGGTGACTGAAGCTTTCTTT.

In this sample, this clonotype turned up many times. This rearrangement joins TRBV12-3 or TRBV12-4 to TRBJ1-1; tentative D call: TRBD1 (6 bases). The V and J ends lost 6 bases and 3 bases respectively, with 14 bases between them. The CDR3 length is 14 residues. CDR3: CASRPTGSDTEAFF. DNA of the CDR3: TGTGCCAGCAGACCCACAGGGTCGGACACTGAAGCTTTCTTT.

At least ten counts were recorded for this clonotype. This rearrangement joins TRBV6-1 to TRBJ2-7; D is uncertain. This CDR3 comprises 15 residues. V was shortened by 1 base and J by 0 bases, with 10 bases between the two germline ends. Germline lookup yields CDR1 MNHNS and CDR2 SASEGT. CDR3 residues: CASSEDGDPSYEQYF. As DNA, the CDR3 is TGTGCCAGCAGTGAAGATGGTGATCCCTCCTACGAGCAGTACTTC.

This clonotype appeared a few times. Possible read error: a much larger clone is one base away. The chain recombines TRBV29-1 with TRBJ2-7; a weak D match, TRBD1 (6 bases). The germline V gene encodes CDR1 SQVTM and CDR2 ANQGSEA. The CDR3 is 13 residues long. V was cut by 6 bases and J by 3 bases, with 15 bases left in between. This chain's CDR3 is CSVARDILYEQYF. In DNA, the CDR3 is TGCAGCGTCGCCCGGGACATACTCTACGAGCAGTACTTC.

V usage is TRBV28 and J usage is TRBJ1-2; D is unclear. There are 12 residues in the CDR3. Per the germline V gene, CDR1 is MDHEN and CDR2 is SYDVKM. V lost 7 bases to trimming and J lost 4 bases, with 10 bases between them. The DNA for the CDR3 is TGTGCCAGCACCGAATCCAGCTATGGCTACACCTTC. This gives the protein CASTESSYGYTF.

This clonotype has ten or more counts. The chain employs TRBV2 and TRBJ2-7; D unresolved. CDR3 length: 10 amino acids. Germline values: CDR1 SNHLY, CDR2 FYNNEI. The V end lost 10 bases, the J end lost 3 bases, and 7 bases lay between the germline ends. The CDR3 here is CATGNYEQYF. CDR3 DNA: TGTGCCACTGGGAACTACGAGCAGTACTTC.

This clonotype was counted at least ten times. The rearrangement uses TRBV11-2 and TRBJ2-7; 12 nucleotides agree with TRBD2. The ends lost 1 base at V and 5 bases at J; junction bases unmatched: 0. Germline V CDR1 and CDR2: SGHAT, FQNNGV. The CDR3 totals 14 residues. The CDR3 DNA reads TGTGCCAGCAGCTTAGGGACTAGCGGGGACGAGCAGTACTTC. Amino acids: CASSLGTSGDEQYF.

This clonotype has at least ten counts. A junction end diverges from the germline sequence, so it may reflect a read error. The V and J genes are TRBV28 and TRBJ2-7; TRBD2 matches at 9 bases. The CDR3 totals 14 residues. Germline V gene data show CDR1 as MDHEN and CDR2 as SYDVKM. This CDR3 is CASNLSGRSYEQYF. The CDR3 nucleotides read TGTGCCAGCAATTTAAGCGGGAGGTCCTACGAGCAGTACTTC.